The clone carrying this TCR beta chain has more than one count but fewer than ten. Its specificity is not known. The data were obtained in a study of beta chain features in type 1 diabetes. The sequenced template was cDNA made from the entire isolated RNA. Only in-frame clones appear in the TCRdb table, and some are missing; sequencing was by immunoSEQ multiplex PCR. The table records a few hundred thousand clones, 13% to 15% of them present only once. It was via CD45RO/CCR7/CD25/CD127/CD95/CD27 that CD4+ naive, central memory, regulatory and stem cell-like memory cells were sorted. Study outcomes and limitations: TCRB CDR3s from Type 1 diabetes patients were moderately but significantly shorter in all four CD4+ subsets.

The CDR3 spans 16 residues. Trimming took 5 bases from V and 0 from J, leaving 14 bases between them. Germline V gives CDR1 MNHEY, CDR2 SMNVEV (reference sequence). Source material: naive CD4+ T cells from blood. This clonotype was sampled from a man between 25 and 39 years old with type 1 diabetes. This sequence joins TRBV27 and TRBJ2-1; D might be TRBD2 (6 bases). The CDR3 protein is CASSGRRRGSYNEQFF. CDR3 nucleotide sequence: TGTGCCAGCAGTGGGAGGAGACGGGGCTCCTACAATGAGCAGTTCTTC.